The present entry profiles one T cell receptor (beta chain) with its context. What it recognizes is unknown. This sample is drawn from a study of T cell responses to AZD1222 COVID-19 vaccine. Findings and limits, study-wide: Researchers report vaccine-associated CD4 TCRs spanning spike, with dominance at 160-218 and 743-854. Females made up more of the donors, who were largely white British, and clonal diversity may have come out too low. Repertoires were obtained only post-peak T cell response. Spike-specific TCR breadth and depth both grew after two AZD1222 doses.

V lost 3 bases and J lost 3, with 19 bases in between. This CDR3 region has 17 residues. The V gene's germline CDR1 is LNHDA and CDR2 SQIVND (reference sequence). Using immunoSEQ multiplex PCR, the repertoire was profiled, and TCRdb retains in-frame clones only, with some absent. Of tens of thousands of clones detected, roughly 86% appear once; the ten largest clones hold more than 8.5%. Specimen: peripheral blood, collected on day 0 of AZD1222 vaccination. The chain joins TRBV19 to TRBJ2-3; D is possibly TRBD2 (7 bases). The source of this sequence is an adult in good health. The CDR3 region is CASSMAGARGTTDTQYF. Written as DNA, the CDR3 is TGTGCCAGTAGTATGGCGGGGGCCCGGGGGACAACAGATACGCAGTATTTT.